These T cell receptor beta chains were read from a single sample in a study of T-cell memory formation after mild COVID-19. TCRdb processed the 5' RACE reads anew with MiXCR; each CDR3 protein has one entry. Found here are approximately 210,000 distinct CDR3 sequences, approximately 20% of them singletons; the top ten hold roughly 2.3%. Sequenced input: PBMCs or a T cell subset sorted from them (not recorded which). These TCRs come from an adult woman who had mild COVID-19 (a few samples of this study predate the infection). Cell type and time point are not known. CDR3s include the opening cysteine and the closing phenylalanine or tryptophan. The D gene is left open where the match is weak. Clone size is stated in some rows and not others, as once, few, many or a class when expanded.

TRBV5-1,.,TRBJ2-2,.,CASSFDPYTGELFF,TGCGCCAGCAGCTTTGACCCGTACACCGGGGAGCTGTTTTTT
TRBV7-9,many,TRBJ2-3,.,CASSSFEGRTDTQYF,TGTGCCAGCAGCTCATTTGAGGGACGCACAGATACGCAGTATTTT
TRBV12-3/TRBV12-4,.,TRBJ1-1,.,CASGWGGGYTEAFF,TGTGCCAGCGGCTGGGGGGGGGGGTACACTGAAGCTTTCTTT
TRBV11-2,.,TRBJ2-5,.,CASSLEGGYAETQYF,TGTGCCAGCAGCTTAGAAGGGGGTTACGCGGAGACCCAGTACTTC
TRBV28,.,TRBJ1-3,TRBD1,CASSPGQGARNTIYF,TGTGCCAGCAGTCCGGGACAGGGGGCGCGAAACACCATATATTTT
TRBV7-2,few,TRBJ1-2,.,CASSYDPLGGETF,TGTGCCAGCAGCTACGACCCTCTAGGAGGGGAAACCTTC
TRBV2,.,TRBJ2-2,TRBD1,CASSEALRGQGAAGELFF,TGTGCCAGCAGTGAAGCGCTCAGGGGACAGGGGGCGGCCGGGGAGCTGTTTTTT
TRBV9,few,TRBJ1-2,.,CASSVDPRGDYGYTF,TGTGCCAGCAGCGTAGACCCTCGAGGAGACTATGGCTACACCTTC
TRBV20-1,.,TRBJ1-2,.,CSAQRGLGYTF,TGCAGTGCGCAGCGGGGGCTTGGCTACACCTTC
TRBV20-1,many,TRBJ2-7,.,CSARDNEQYF,TGCAGTGCTAGAGATAACGAGCAGTACTTC
TRBV5-1,.,TRBJ2-5,.,CASSFGVPQETQYF,TGCGCCAGCAGCTTCGGGGTGCCCCAAGAGACCCAGTACTTC
TRBV5-1,few,TRBJ2-6,.,CASSLTAHGANVLTF,TGCGCCAGCAGCTTGACCGCACACGGGGCCAACGTCCTGACTTTC